This passage covers 27 T cell receptor beta chains from one sample sequenced in a study of OX40 agonist ivuxolimab in advanced cancers. Using immunoSEQ multiplex PCR, the repertoire was profiled, and TCRdb retains in-frame clones only, with some absent. The sample lists some 74,000 clones, around 90% occurring once. The specimen comprised CD4+ or CD8+ T cells sorted from blood, sampled in a trial of the OX40 agonist ivuxolimab. These receptors came from an adult with an advanced solid tumor such as melanoma, head and neck, liver or kidney cancer.

V is TRBV11-2 and J is TRBJ2-7; TRBD2 agrees at 14 bases. Germline-derived CDR1 and CDR2 are SGHAT and FQNNGV. The CDR3 length is 16 residues. V gave up 4 bases and J gave up 2 bases; unmatched junction bases: 4. In DNA, the CDR3 is TGTGCCAGCAGCTCAATGGGACTAGCGGGAGCCTACGAGCAGTACTTC. Protein sequence: CASSSMGLAGAYEQYF.

V usage is TRBV11-3 and J usage is TRBJ2-5; 7 positions agree with TRBD1. The CDR3 has 15 residues. The germline V gene encodes CDR1 SGHNT and CDR2 YENEEA. Germline trimming cut 5 bases from V and 2 bases from J; bases unmatched to any gene: 8. CDR3 DNA: TGTGCCAGCAGCCCCGGGACAGTGGATCAAGAGACCCAGTACTTC. Encoded protein: CASSPGTVDQETQYF.

This clone was observed a few times. The rearrangement uses TRBV9 and TRBJ2-3; the match to TRBD2 covers 9 bases. The CDR3 spans 15 residues. V shed 0 bases and J 5 bases; nucleotides not matched to a gene: 4. Looked up from germline, CDR1 is SGDLS and CDR2 is YYNGEE. CDR3 sequence (DNA): TGTGCCAGCAGCGTAGCCGCGGGGGGGCGAGATACGCAGTATTTT. Protein: CASSVAAGGRDTQYF.

The rearrangement links TRBV28 to TRBJ2-1; 9 nucleotides agree with TRBD1. Germline V gene lookup returns CDR1 MDHEN and CDR2 SYDVKM. This CDR3 region has 14 residues. Trimming cost V 7 bases and J 2 bases; bases outside gene matches: 3. The CDR3: CASIRTGAYNEQFF. The DNA of the CDR3 is TGTGCCAGCATCAGGACAGGGGCCTACAATGAGCAGTTCTTC.

The chain uses TRBV28 and TRBJ1-6, with D maybe TRBD1 (6 bases). Trimming left V 1 base short and J 10 bases short, with 17 bases between. The CDR3 runs 16 residues. Germline V CDR1 and CDR2: MDHEN, SYDVKM. In nucleotides, the CDR3 is TGTGCCAGCAGTTTATCCCAGGGGCTCGGCGGGTCACCCCTCCACTTT. Its protein is CASSLSQGLGGSPLHF.

This chain joins TRBV18 and TRBJ2-4; TRBD1 is a possible D gene (5 bases). The V end lost 0 bases, the J end lost 5 bases, and 5 bases lay between the germline ends. The germline CDR1 and CDR2 sequences are KGHSH and LQKENI. The CDR3 sequence is 13 residues long. This chain's CDR3 is CASSPPTENIQYF. CDR3 in DNA: TGTGCCAGCTCACCACCGACAGAAAACATTCAGTACTTC.

This clone has more than one count but fewer than ten. The chain links TRBV2 to TRBJ2-4; D unresolved. Germline lookup yields CDR1 SNHLY and CDR2 FYNNEI. The CDR3 length is 16 residues. V was clipped by 3 bases and J by 1 base, with 13 bases between them. CDR3 residues: CASSDRRLLAKNIQYF. The CDR3, as DNA: TGTGCCAGCAGTGATAGGCGCCTTCTGGCCAAAAACATTCAGTACTTC.

The chain employs TRBV11-3 and TRBJ1-4, with D hard to call. CDR1 is SGHNT, CDR2 YENEEA, per germline. The CDR3 contains 15 residues. V dropped 1 base and J dropped 3 bases, with 9 bases sitting between them. This CDR3 is CASSLGGRANEKLFF. CDR3 DNA sequence: TGTGCCAGCAGCTTAGGAGGACGGGCTAATGAAAAACTGTTTTTT.

The sample holds one count of this clone. The chain links TRBV28 to TRBJ1-4; D gene unclear. The CDR3 is made up of 11 amino acids. With 8 bases removed from V and 1 base from J, the gap between germline ends came to 2 bases. CDR1 and CDR2 (germline): MDHEN, SYDVKM. The CDR3 DNA reads as TGTGCCAGCCTAACTAATGAAAAACTGTTTTTT. This gives the protein CASLTNEKLFF.

This chain uses TRBV19 with TRBJ1-4; D is possibly TRBD1 (6 bases). Germline V gives CDR1 LNHDA, CDR2 SQIVND (reference sequence). CDR3 length: 17 residues. V lost 4 bases and J 5 bases, leaving 20 bases between the germline ends. CDR3 residues: CASSNGPAGALNEKLFF. CDR3 nucleotide sequence: TGTGCCAGTAGTAACGGGCCTGCAGGGGCACTAAATGAAAAACTGTTTTTT.

The chain joins TRBV9 to TRBJ2-7; D possibly corresponds to TRBD1 (6 bases). There are 15 residues in the CDR3. CDR1 is SGDLS, CDR2 YYNGEE, per germline. Trimming stripped 3 bases from V and 3 bases from J, with 16 bases between. This CDR3 is CASSESPTGLYEQYF. In DNA, the CDR3 is TGTGCCAGCAGCGAGAGTCCCACAGGGCTCTACGAGCAGTACTTC.

For the CDR3, the DNA is TGTGCCAGCAGCTTGAAAGCGGGGGGGCCGGTCGGAGATACGCAGTATTTT. It yields the protein CASSLKAGGPVGDTQYF. The chain employs TRBV5-6 and TRBJ2-3, with 10 nucleotides matching TRBD2. This CDR3 has 17 residues. Trimming at V came to 1 base and at J to 5 bases, leaving 10 bases not matched to a gene. Germline lookup yields CDR1 SGHDT and CDR2 YYEEEE.

V gene TRBV28 combines with J gene TRBJ1-2; D gene uncertain. V lost 7 bases, J lost 2 bases, and 11 bases lay in between. Germline V CDR1 and CDR2: MDHEN, SYDVKM. The CDR3 loop spans 13 amino acids. In DNA, the CDR3 is TGTGCCAGCAACACCCGGTCAAACTATGGCTACACCTTC. Protein product: CASNTRSNYGYTF.

This chain connects TRBV4-2 to TRBJ2-5, with D possibly being TRBD1 or TRBD2 (5 bases each). CDR1 is LGHNA and CDR2 is YNFKEQ in the germline V gene. The CDR3 is made up of 15 amino acids. The ends were cut back, 3 bases at V and 4 bases at J, with 15 bases in the middle. The CDR3 region has the DNA TGTGCCAGCAGCCAGCTAGGCTCAGGGAGAGAGACCCAGTACTTC. The encoded protein is CASSQLGSGRETQYF.

For this clone: One end of the junction is discordant with germline, which a read error may explain. This chain uses TRBV6-4 with TRBJ1-3, with D unresolved. Germline V gives CDR1 MRHNA, CDR2 SNTAGT. The CDR3 has 11 amino acids. The CDR3, as DNA: TGTGCCAGCAGTGGTCCCCCCGCGACGAATTTT. Translating gives CASSGPPATNF.

The rearrangement uses TRBV7-9 and TRBJ2-5, with D perhaps matching TRBD1 or TRBD2 (5 bases each). Germline-derived CDR1 and CDR2 are SEHNR and FQNEAQ (reference sequence). This CDR3 comprises 13 residues. The CDR3 here is CGGTVGDKETQYF. CDR3 DNA sequence: TGTGGGGGGACGGTTGGAGACAAAGAGACCCAGTACTTC.

The chain uses TRBV5-8 and TRBJ2-7; 7 bases map to TRBD1. The junction had 18 bases not matched to a gene; V was cut back by 8 bases and J by 10 bases. This CDR3 region has 14 residues. Germline-derived CDR1 and CDR2 are SGHTS and YDEGEE. The CDR3 protein is CASRIRDSEGVQYF. In DNA, the CDR3 is TGTGCCAGTAGAATCCGGGACAGCGAGGGGGTACAGTACTTC.

The J gene is TRBJ1-5, the V gene TRBV19; D unclear. Germline loops: CDR1 LNHDA, CDR2 SQIVND (reference sequence). The CDR3 runs to 14 residues. V gave up 3 bases and J gave up 3 bases, with 9 bases separating them. The CDR3 DNA reads as TGTGCCAGTAGTATCCAGGCGTTCAATCAGCCCCAGCATTTT. This encodes CASSIQAFNQPQHF.

CDR3 bases: TGCGCCAGCAGCACTCAACTGGAATCCTACGAGCAGTACTTC. Amino acid sequence: CASSTQLESYEQYF. V and J are TRBV4-3 and TRBJ2-5; D ambiguous. The J call may be faulty, since TRBJ2-7 better matches the DNA end. Germline V gives CDR1 LGHNA, CDR2 YSLEER. The CDR3 covers 14 residues.

The V and J genes are TRBV6-6 and TRBJ2-1; 10 bases agree with TRBD1. CDR3 size: 15 residues. Trimming removed 5 bases from V and 8 bases from J; junction bases left unmatched: 9. CDR1 MNHNY and CDR2 SVGAGI come from the germline V gene (reference sequence). CDR3 sequence: CASSPGQGGKDEQFF. The DNA for the CDR3 is TGTGCCAGCAGTCCCGGACAGGGGGGAAAGGATGAGCAGTTCTTC.

The rearrangement uses TRBV6-6 and TRBJ2-6; D unresolved. Between the trimmed V and J ends, which lost 6 bases and 0 bases, there was a span of 9 bases. Germline lookup yields CDR1 MNHNY and CDR2 SVGAGI (reference sequence). The CDR3 is made up of 15 amino acids. The CDR3 spells CASRNRHSGANVLTF. In nucleotides, the CDR3 is TGTGCCAGCAGAAATCGCCACTCTGGGGCCAACGTCCTGACTTTC.

This chain links TRBV6-6 with TRBJ2-7; TRBD2 agrees at 8 bases. The CDR3 loop spans 13 amino acids. Looked up from germline, CDR1 is MNHNY and CDR2 is SVGAGI (reference sequence). V trimming: 0 bases; J trimming: 7 bases; junction bases outside the gene matches: 2. In nucleotides, the CDR3 is TGTGCCAGCAGTTACTCGATAGCGGGGGAGCAGTACTTC. Its translation is CASSYSIAGEQYF.

The chain links TRBV20-1 to TRBJ2-3; tentatively, D is TRBD1 or TRBD2 (5 bases each). Germline loops: CDR1 DFQATT, CDR2 SNEGSKA (reference sequence). The CDR3 runs to 11 residues. Trimming removed 6 bases at V and 6 bases at J, with 10 bases between. CDR3 bases: TGCAGTGCCGGGTGGGGGGATACGCAGTATTTT. It specifies CSAGWGDTQYF.

V and J are TRBV2 and TRBJ2-5; 8 bases are a match to TRBD2. Judging by the DNA end, TRBJ2-7 fits better; the J call may be wrong. The CDR3 contains 13 residues. The V gene's germline CDR1 is SNHLY and CDR2 FYNNEI. The CDR3 is CASSWGLVYEQYF. The CDR3 DNA reads as TGTGCCAGCAGTTGGGGACTAGTCTACGAGCAGTACTTC.

This clone showed up just a few times. The chain combines TRBV4-1 with TRBJ1-1, with TRBD1 identical over 9 bases. The germline V gene has CDR1 MGHRA and CDR2 YSYEKL. Unmatched junction bases numbered 8, after V lost 4 bases and J lost 5 bases. This CDR3 contains 15 residues. CDR3 nucleotide sequence: TGCGCCAGCAGCCCCACCGGGACAGGGAGGACTGAAGCTTTCTTT. It yields the protein CASSPTGTGRTEAFF.

The rearrangement joins TRBV15 to TRBJ2-1; TRBD1 matches 8 bases. V was pared by 2 bases and J by 9 bases, with 12 bases of the junction left unmatched. The CDR3 has 16 residues. From germline, CDR1 is LNHNV and CDR2 YYDKDF (reference sequence). DNA of the CDR3: TGTGCCACCAGCAGACTCCGAGACAGGGGTAGAAGTGAGCAGTTCTTC. Residues: CATSRLRDRGRSEQFF. Drawing the rest from reference TRBV15 and TRBJ2-1, the complete variable domain is DAMVIQNPRYQVTQFGKPVTLSCSQTLNHNVMYWYQQKSSQAPKLLFHYYDKDFNNEADTPDNFQSRRPNTSFCFLDIRSPGLGDTAMYLCATSRLRDRGRSEQFFGPGTRLTVL.

This chain joins TRBV29-1 and TRBJ2-7; 10 bases align to TRBD1. The CDR3 loop spans 11 amino acids. Germline-derived CDR1 and CDR2 are SQVTM and ANQGSEA. V shed 7 bases and J 6 bases; nucleotides not matched to a gene: 3. The CDR3: CSERTGGEQYF. CDR3 coding DNA: TGCAGCGAGAGGACAGGGGGCGAGCAGTACTTC.